Listed below are T cell receptor beta chains from one sample, sequenced in a study of beta chain features in type 1 diabetes. Produced via immunoSEQ multiplex PCR; TCRdb's table is partial and in-frame only. The sample lists around 180,000 clones, 10% to 15% occurring once. Sequenced: central memory CD4+ T cells from blood. These receptor sequences come from a woman aged 18-35 years in good health. CDR3s include the opening cysteine and the closing phenylalanine or tryptophan. Each record gives: CDR3 protein, V gene, J gene, D gene. A D gene is named only where the DNA matches it firmly.

CDR3 protein: CASSLHRGGEKLFF
V gene: TRBV27
J gene: TRBJ1-4
D gene: TRBD1

CDR3 protein: CASKIGTSGSTDTQYF
V gene: TRBV5-4
J gene: TRBJ2-3
D gene: TRBD2

CDR3 protein: CAWGTINEQFF
V gene: TRBV30
J gene: TRBJ2-1
D gene: .

CDR3 protein: CASSFSLSGANVLTF
V gene: TRBV5-1
J gene: TRBJ2-6
D gene: .

CDR3 protein: CAIAGEYSNQPQHF
V gene: TRBV10-3
J gene: TRBJ1-5
D gene: .

CDR3 protein: CASSYSTGRDEQFF
V gene: TRBV6-5
J gene: TRBJ2-1
D gene: TRBD2

CDR3 protein: CAWTKDRAGTEAFF
V gene: TRBV30
J gene: TRBJ1-1
D gene: TRBD1

CDR3 protein: CASRWAGTYEQYF
V gene: TRBV28
J gene: TRBJ2-7
D gene: .

CDR3 protein: CAISATGLHSNQPQHF
V gene: TRBV10-3
J gene: TRBJ1-5
D gene: .

CDR3 protein: CASSSEDSYGYTF
V gene: TRBV28
J gene: TRBJ1-2
D gene: .

CDR3 protein: CASSEGAFLGYTF
V gene: TRBV6-1
J gene: TRBJ1-2
D gene: .

CDR3 protein: CASTHGGAGAHYNEQFF
V gene: TRBV5-4
J gene: TRBJ2-1
D gene: TRBD2

CDR3 protein: CASTRPRTGDTQYF
V gene: TRBV11-2
J gene: TRBJ2-3
D gene: .

CDR3 protein: CASSERAGNQPQHF
V gene: TRBV2
J gene: TRBJ1-5
D gene: .

CDR3 protein: CASSLGTSGTADEQFF
V gene: TRBV7-9
J gene: TRBJ2-1
D gene: TRBD2

CDR3 protein: CARTGQGAQIYEQYF
V gene: TRBV19
J gene: TRBJ2-7
D gene: TRBD1

CDR3 protein: CASSPLESTYNEQFF
V gene: TRBV18
J gene: TRBJ2-1
D gene: .

CDR3 protein: CASRTGTGGGGGTDTQYF
V gene: TRBV5-1
J gene: TRBJ2-3
D gene: TRBD1

CDR3 protein: CASSSGMTETQYF
V gene: TRBV6-6
J gene: TRBJ2-5
D gene: .

CDR3 protein: CASSIGQTGTEAFF
V gene: TRBV7-9
J gene: TRBJ1-1
D gene: .

CDR3 protein: CASSLGAGFNEQFF
V gene: TRBV7-9
J gene: TRBJ2-1
D gene: TRBD2

CDR3 protein: CASSDRSSSTEAFF
V gene: TRBV25-1
J gene: TRBJ1-1
D gene: .

CDR3 protein: CAIGREGSHNEQYF
V gene: TRBV10-3
J gene: TRBJ2-7
D gene: TRBD2

CDR3 protein: CASSTPTPDRNYGYTF
V gene: TRBV28
J gene: TRBJ1-2
D gene: .

CDR3 protein: CASSSVEGQANYGYTF
V gene: TRBV28
J gene: TRBJ1-2
D gene: TRBD1

CDR3 protein: CASSTGQRTSYEQYF
V gene: TRBV6-5
J gene: TRBJ2-7
D gene: TRBD1

CDR3 protein: CASGLGQMYQETQYF
V gene: TRBV12-5
J gene: TRBJ2-5
D gene: .

CDR3 protein: CASSSPGLADISSYNEQFF
V gene: TRBV5-4
J gene: TRBJ2-1
D gene: TRBD2

CDR3 protein: CASGGQGFYEQYF
V gene: TRBV13
J gene: TRBJ2-7
D gene: TRBD1

CDR3 protein: CASSKAPTSGTYEQYF
V gene: TRBV6-6
J gene: TRBJ2-7
D gene: TRBD2

CDR3 protein: CSVGAGVSYEQYF
V gene: TRBV29-1
J gene: TRBJ2-7
D gene: .

CDR3 protein: CASSGGVFSQPQHF
V gene: TRBV25-1
J gene: TRBJ1-5
D gene: .

CDR3 protein: CAVDSHMNTEAFF
V gene: TRBV6-6
J gene: TRBJ1-1
D gene: .

CDR3 protein: CASREGRGALSYEQYF
V gene: TRBV11-2
J gene: TRBJ2-7
D gene: .

CDR3 protein: CSVGQDRVQETQYF
V gene: TRBV29-1
J gene: TRBJ2-5
D gene: .

CDR3 protein: CASQIGVVGVAGELFF
V gene: TRBV30
J gene: TRBJ2-2
D gene: .